Below, 13 T cell receptor beta chains from the same sample are listed, as sequenced in a study of OX40 agonist ivuxolimab in advanced cancers. Sequencing was performed with immunoSEQ multiplex PCR; in TCRdb, only in-frame clones are kept and a portion is missing. The data hold over 25,000 clones, with over 60% observed a single time. Sequencing was performed on CD4+ or CD8+ T cells sorted from blood, taken in a trial of the OX40 agonist ivuxolimab. These receptors originate from an adult with an advanced solid tumor such as melanoma, head and neck, liver or kidney cancer.

This clone was recorded only once. The rearrangement links TRBV6-5 to TRBJ2-2; 9 bases agree with TRBD1. J lost 3 bases, V lost 5 bases, and 4 bases had no gene match. There are 15 residues in the CDR3. CDR1 and CDR2 (germline): MNHEY, SVGAGI. Here the CDR3 reads CASSPGTGHTGELFF. The CDR3 DNA sequence: TGTGCCAGCAGTCCAGGGACAGGGCACACCGGGGAGCTGTTTTTT.

The chain recombines TRBV5-4 with TRBJ1-2; TRBD1 agrees at 9 bases. V lost 4 bases and J lost 8; bases outside the gene matches: 12. This CDR3 comprises 15 residues. Looked up from germline, CDR1 is SGHNT and CDR2 is YYREEE (reference sequence). CDR3 coding DNA: TGTGCCAGCAGCATGTCGACAGGGGGGTCTTTCGGCTACACCTTC. Amino acid sequence: CASSMSTGGSFGYTF.

The rearrangement links TRBV6-4 to TRBJ2-3, with D maybe TRBD2 (5 bases). Germline V lookup: CDR1 MRHNA, CDR2 SNTAGT. The CDR3 spans 13 residues. Trimming removed 5 bases at V and 5 bases at J, with 11 bases between. The CDR3 here is CASSRTSLDTQYF. CDR3 nucleotide sequence: TGTGCCAGCAGTCGCACTAGTTTAGATACGCAGTATTTT.

A remark on this clone: Other nucleotide sequences from this sample produce the same CDR3. V is TRBV5-4 and J is TRBJ1-1, with unresolved D. Germline loops: CDR1 SGHNT, CDR2 YYREEE (reference sequence). V lost 4 bases and J 2 bases, leaving 6 bases between the germline ends. The CDR3 is 12 residues long. In DNA, the CDR3 is TGTGCCAGCAGCGCGGGAAACACTGAAGCTTTCTTT. It is translated as CASSAGNTEAFF.

This clone was seen only a few times. The chain uses TRBV2 and TRBJ2-5, with D tentatively TRBD2 (6 bases). Trimming took 8 bases from V and 7 from J, leaving 14 bases between them. This CDR3 contains 12 residues. Germline V gives CDR1 SNHLY, CDR2 FYNNEI. In DNA, the CDR3 is TGTGCCAGCGGGCGGGGTGCCGGGACCCAGTACTTC. Translating gives CASGRGAGTQYF. Combining the CDR3 with reference TRBV2 and TRBJ2-5 gives the whole variable domain EPEVTQTPSHQVTQMGQEVILRCVPISNHLYFYWYRQILGQKVEFLVSFYNNEISEKSEIFDDQFSVERPDGSNFTLKIRSTKLEDSAMYFCASGRGAGTQYFGPGTRLLVL.

This clone ranks as medium-sized. The chain employs TRBV6-6 and TRBJ1-6; D uncertain. The CDR3 is made up of 13 amino acids. CDR1 is MNHNY, CDR2 SVGAGI, per germline (reference sequence). Between the trimmed V and J ends, which lost 0 bases and 8 bases, there was a span of 5 bases. CDR3 bases: TGTGCCAGCAGTTACTCTCCTGATTCACCCCTCCACTTT. Translating gives CASSYSPDSPLHF.

The rearrangement joins TRBV10-3 to TRBJ2-3; D gene uncertain. Germline V CDR1 and CDR2: ENHRY, SYGVKD. The V and J ends lost 0 bases and 0 bases respectively, with 13 bases between them. CDR3 size: 17 residues. CDR3 nucleotide sequence: TGTGCCATCAGTGAGTCGTACGCGGATGCTAGCACAGATACGCAGTATTTT. Translated: CAISESYADASTDTQYF.

This chain links TRBV9 with TRBJ2-1; D not certain. V lost 0 bases to trimming and J lost 6 bases, with 7 bases between them. The length of the CDR3 is 13 residues. Germline values: CDR1 SGDLS, CDR2 YYNGEE. The CDR3 region has the DNA TGTGCCAGCAGCGTAGCCGAACGCAATGAGCAGTTCTTC. Its protein is CASSVAERNEQFF.

The chain links TRBV5-1 to TRBJ2-5; 7 positions match TRBD1. CDR1 is SGHRS, CDR2 YFSETQ, per germline. This CDR3 comprises 14 residues. J lost 5 bases, V lost 0 bases, and 4 bases had no gene match. The DNA for the CDR3 is TGCGCCAGCAGCTTGGACAGGGGTTACGAGACCCAGTACTTC. It translates to CASSLDRGYETQYF.

This clone was detected a few times. The chain employs TRBV27 and TRBJ1-1; D ambiguous. The CDR3 has 12 residues. The V gene's germline CDR1 is MNHEY and CDR2 SMNVEV (reference sequence). Trimming took off 3 bases at V and 10 bases at J, with 12 bases between the two ends. The CDR3 bases are TGTGCCAGCAGTTTTGTTTCCGGACCAGCTTTCTTT. Translation: CASSFVSGPAFF.

The gene calls are TRBV7-9 and TRBJ2-3; no clear D gene. Per the germline V gene, CDR1 is SEHNR and CDR2 is FQNEAQ (reference sequence). V gave up 1 base and J gave up 6 bases, with 14 bases separating them. This CDR3 contains 15 residues. CDR3 DNA: TGTGCCAGCAGCTTAGGGACCTTTCGTGGGGATACGCAGTATTTT. Amino acid sequence: CASSLGTFRGDTQYF. The variable domain in full, with the rest retrieved from reference TRBV7-9 and TRBJ2-3, is DTGVSQNPRHKITKRGQNVTFRCDPISEHNRLYWYRQTLGQGPEFLTYFQNEAQLEKSRLLSDRFSAERPKGSFSTLEIQRTEQGDSAMYLCASSLGTFRGDTQYFGPGTRLTVL.

This clone is medium-sized (0.01 to 0.1%) by share. The rearrangement links TRBV7-6 to TRBJ2-2; no clear D gene. Between the trimmed V and J ends, which lost 2 bases and 6 bases, there was a span of 7 bases. Germline lookup yields CDR1 SGHVS and CDR2 FNYEAQ. There are 13 residues in the CDR3. The CDR3 reads CASSLRAPGELFF. CDR3 coding DNA: TGTGCCAGCAGCTTACGGGCCCCCGGGGAGCTGTTTTTT.

The chain recombines TRBV12-5 with TRBJ2-7, with TRBD1 matching 7 bases. The CDR3 length is 16 residues. The germline V gene has CDR1 LGHNT and CDR2 FRNRAP. The V segment lost 6 bases and the J segment 2 bases; nucleotides outside the gene matches: 13. CDR3 protein: CASGRTGQDRTYEQYF. CDR3 nucleotide sequence: TGTGCTAGTGGCCGGACTGGACAGGATCGTACCTACGAGCAGTACTTC.